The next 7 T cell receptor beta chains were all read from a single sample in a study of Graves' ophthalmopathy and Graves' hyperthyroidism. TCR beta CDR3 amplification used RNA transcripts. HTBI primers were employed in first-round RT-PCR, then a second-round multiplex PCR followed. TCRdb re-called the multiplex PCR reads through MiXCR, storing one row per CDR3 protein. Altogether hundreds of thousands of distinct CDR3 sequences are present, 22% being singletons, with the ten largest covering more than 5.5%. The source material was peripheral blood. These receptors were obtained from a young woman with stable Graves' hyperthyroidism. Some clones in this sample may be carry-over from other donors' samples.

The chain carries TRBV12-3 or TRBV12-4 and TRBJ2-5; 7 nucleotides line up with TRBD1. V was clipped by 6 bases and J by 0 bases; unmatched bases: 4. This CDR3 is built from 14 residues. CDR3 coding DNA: TGTGCCAGCAGGGAGACAGGGTACCAAGAGACCCAGTACTTC. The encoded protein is CASRETGYQETQYF.

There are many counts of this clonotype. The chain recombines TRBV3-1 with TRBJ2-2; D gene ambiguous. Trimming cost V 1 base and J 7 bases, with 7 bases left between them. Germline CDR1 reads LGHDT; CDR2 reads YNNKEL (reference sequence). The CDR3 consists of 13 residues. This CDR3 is CASSQGTDGELFF. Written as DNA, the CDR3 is TGTGCCAGCAGCCAAGGTACAGACGGGGAGCTGTTTTTT.

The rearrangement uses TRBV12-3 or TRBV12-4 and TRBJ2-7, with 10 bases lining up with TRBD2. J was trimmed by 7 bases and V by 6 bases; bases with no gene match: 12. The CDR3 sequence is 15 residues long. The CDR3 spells CASSQLAGAQGEQYF. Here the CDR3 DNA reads TGTGCCAGCAGCCAGCTAGCGGGAGCCCAGGGGGAGCAGTACTTC.

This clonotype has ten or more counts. Here the CDR3 DNA reads TGTGCCAGCAGCGTAGAAGGGCGGGGGGGGTACCAAGAGACCCAGTACTTC. Translated, it gives CASSVEGRGGYQETQYF. The J gene is TRBJ2-5, the V gene TRBV9, with TRBD2 identical over 9 bases. CDR1 and CDR2 from the germline V gene are SGDLS and YYNGEE. This CDR3 contains 17 residues. The V and J ends lost 0 bases and 0 bases, in that order; junction bases with no gene match: 6.

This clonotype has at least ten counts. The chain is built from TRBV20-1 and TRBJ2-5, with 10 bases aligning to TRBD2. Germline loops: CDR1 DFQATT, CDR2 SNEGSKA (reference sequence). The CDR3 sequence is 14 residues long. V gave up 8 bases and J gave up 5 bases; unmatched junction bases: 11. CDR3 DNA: TGCAGTTCAGGGCGGGCTAGCGGGAGTGAGACCCAGTACTTC. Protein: CSSGRASGSETQYF.

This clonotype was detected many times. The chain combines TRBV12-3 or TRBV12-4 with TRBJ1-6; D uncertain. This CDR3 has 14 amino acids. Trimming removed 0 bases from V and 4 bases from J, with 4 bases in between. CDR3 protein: CASSLARYNSPLHF. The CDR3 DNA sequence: TGTGCCAGCAGTTTAGCGAGGTATAATTCACCCCTCCACTTT.

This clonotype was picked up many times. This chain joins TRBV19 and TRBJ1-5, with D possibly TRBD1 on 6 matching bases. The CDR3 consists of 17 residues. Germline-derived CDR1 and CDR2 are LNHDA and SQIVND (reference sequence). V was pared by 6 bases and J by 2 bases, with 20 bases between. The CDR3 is CASRIRPLQGGNQPQHF. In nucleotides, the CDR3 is TGTGCCAGTAGAATAAGACCCTTACAGGGAGGCAATCAGCCCCAGCATTTT.